Listed below are T cell receptor beta chains from one sample, sequenced in a study of CD8 T cells in ankylosing spondylitis. Each CDR3 protein gets one entry after TCRdb re-called the 5' RACE reads with MiXCR. The table has around 340,000 distinct CDR3 sequences, 20% seen once. Specimen: blood, either unsorted or a sorted T cell fraction (not recorded which). The receptors come from a male donor with ankylosing spondylitis or in good health (not recorded which). Both conserved end residues are part of each CDR3. Some rows have no size entry. The others give once, few or many, or a class for an expanded clone.

V: TRBV5-8; size: few; length: 15; J: TRBJ1-2; CDR3: CASSYPPRGADGYTF
V: TRBV24-1; size: few; length: 14; J: TRBJ2-5; CDR3: CATSDTSGGETQYF
V: TRBV29-1; size: many; length: 14; J: TRBJ1-2; CDR3: CSAFGQGGNYGYTF
V: TRBV19; size: NA; length: 14; J: TRBJ2-7; CDR3: CASSQTWDPYEQYF
V: TRBV11-2; size: NA; length: 15; J: TRBJ2-7; CDR3: CASSFGGAEYEGQYF
V: TRBV27; size: few; length: 13; J: TRBJ2-7; CDR3: CASSLRGPNEQYF
V: TRBV20-1; size: NA; length: 16; J: TRBJ2-3; CDR3: CSARDLRGTSTDTQYF
V: TRBV4-1; size: few; length: 14; J: TRBJ2-3; CDR3: CASSLALGPDTQYF
V: TRBV12-3/TRBV12-4; size: NA; length: 11; J: TRBJ1-2; CDR3: CASSGYYGYTF
V: TRBV9; size: few; length: 15; J: TRBJ2-7; CDR3: CASSVDTGLGYEQYF
V: TRBV12-3/TRBV12-4; size: NA; length: 15; J: TRBJ2-5; CDR3: CASSPSGGQQETQYF
V: TRBV12-3/TRBV12-4; size: NA; length: 13; J: TRBJ1-1; CDR3: CASSFGQATEAFF
V: TRBV27; size: few; length: 16; J: TRBJ2-1; CDR3: CASSLSGSSSYNEQFF
V: TRBV30; size: NA; length: 12; J: TRBJ2-2; CDR3: CATTGVTGKLFF
V: TRBV29-1; size: NA; length: 12; J: TRBJ1-1; CDR3: CSVPGQGGEAFF
V: TRBV12-3/TRBV12-4; size: NA; length: 12; J: TRBJ2-7; CDR3: CASSFGSGEQYF
V: TRBV9; size: few; length: 14; J: TRBJ2-1; CDR3: CASSPDGTGDEQFF
V: TRBV6-4; size: few; length: 12; J: TRBJ1-6; CDR3: CASSHEGSPLHF
V: TRBV7-9; size: few; length: 14; J: TRBJ2-7; CDR3: CASSLPSPTYEQYF
V: TRBV4-1; size: many; length: 14; J: TRBJ2-4; CDR3: CASSQEVAKNIQYF
V: TRBV12-3/TRBV12-4; size: few; length: 17; J: TRBJ2-7; CDR3: CASSPPGTSGATYEQYF
V: TRBV29-1; size: NA; length: 16; J: TRBJ2-1; CDR3: CSVELWSGGLYNEQFF
V: TRBV28; size: NA; length: 14; J: TRBJ2-7; CDR3: CASGLWTGDYEQYF
V: TRBV12-2; size: NA; length: 15; J: TRBJ2-7; CDR3: CASRILSGGSYEQYF
V: TRBV21-1; size: few; length: 17; J: TRBJ2-7; CDR3: CASSKAGYCGLFYEQYF
V: TRBV2; size: NA; length: 12; J: TRBJ2-7; CDR3: CASSGPTYEQYF
V: TRBV10-3; size: NA; length: 13; J: TRBJ1-1; CDR3: CAISEGLNTEAFF
V: TRBV12-3/TRBV12-4; size: NA; length: 16; J: TRBJ2-1; CDR3: CASTNLGPASYNEQFF
V: TRBV12-3/TRBV12-4; size: few; length: 12; J: TRBJ2-5; CDR3: CASSLTNRERYF
V: TRBV7-8; size: few; length: 17; J: TRBJ2-3; CDR3: CASSGSTNPTGTDTQYF
V: TRBV11-1; size: NA; length: 15; J: TRBJ2-7; CDR3: CASSLAAWTSYEQYF
V: TRBV6-5; size: few; length: 11; J: TRBJ2-7; CDR3: CANGQGYEQYF
V: TRBV11-2; size: NA; length: 18; J: TRBJ2-5; CDR3: CASSSAGTSGGGQQTQYF
V: TRBV12-3/TRBV12-4; size: few; length: 14; J: TRBJ2-3; CDR3: CASSPREFTDTQYF
V: TRBV7-9; size: NA; length: 15; J: TRBJ2-5; CDR3: CASSPRTGVGETQYF
V: TRBV10-3; size: few; length: 14; J: TRBJ2-3; CDR3: CAIRGQASTDTQYF
V: TRBV12-3/TRBV12-4; size: few; length: 16; J: TRBJ2-3; CDR3: CASRTSRDRGTDTQYF
V: TRBV6-6; size: few; length: 13; J: TRBJ2-3; CDR3: CASSYVRADTQYF
V: TRBV28; size: many; length: 14; J: TRBJ2-3; CDR3: CASSFLAGTDTQYF
V: TRBV4-1; size: NA; length: 15; J: TRBJ2-4; CDR3: CASSQGLVAKNIQYF
V: TRBV12-3/TRBV12-4; size: NA; length: 12; J: TRBJ2-2; CDR3: CASIEVPGELFF
V: TRBV7-9; size: NA; length: 16; J: TRBJ2-3; CDR3: CASSLNPGRDTDTQYF
V: TRBV4-1; size: NA; length: 13; J: TRBJ2-5; CDR3: CASRPDYSETQYF
V: TRBV29-1; size: many; length: 14; J: TRBJ2-1; CDR3: CSVGGQMDYNEQFF
V: TRBV20-1; size: NA; length: 15; J: TRBJ2-3; CDR3: CSATGPRGLTDTQYF
V: TRBV20-1; size: few; length: 14; J: TRBJ2-7; CDR3: CSASDRWSSYEQYF
V: TRBV11-1; size: NA; length: 14; J: TRBJ2-7; CDR3: CASSLAESPREQYF
V: TRBV12-3/TRBV12-4; size: NA; length: 12; J: TRBJ2-1; CDR3: CASTPDDNEQFF
V: TRBV7-9; size: few; length: 15; J: TRBJ2-7; CDR3: CASSSRDTNTYEQYF
V: TRBV10-3; size: NA; length: 16; J: TRBJ2-7; CDR3: CATQTGSGAGGSEQYF
V: TRBV12-5; size: few; length: 15; J: TRBJ2-7; CDR3: CASGLTQTGNHEQYF
V: TRBV3-1; size: NA; length: 16; J: TRBJ2-2; CDR3: CASSQTPYTNTGELFF
V: TRBV29-1; size: few; length: 12; J: TRBJ2-2; CDR3: CSVPGDTGELFF
V: TRBV6-1; size: NA; length: 14; J: TRBJ2-1; CDR3: CASIRDRGPNEQFF
V: TRBV20-1; size: few; length: 13; J: TRBJ1-5; CDR3: CSASPRFGSNQHF
V: TRBV12-3/TRBV12-4; size: NA; length: 17; J: TRBJ1-2; CDR3: CASSLTVKGDRLLGYTF
V: TRBV6-5; size: NA; length: 12; J: TRBJ2-7; CDR3: CASTSSAYEQYF
V: TRBV29-1; size: few; length: 13; J: TRBJ2-3; CDR3: CSGAQGATDTQYF